The sequence of this T cell receptor (beta chain) was determined in a study of STAT5B mutations in CD4+ large granular lymphocyte leukemia. Study results and limitations: Without putative leukemic clones, patient CD4-sorted repertoires remained more clonal than healthy CD4+ repertoires. Compared with healthy controls (2/35), patient top clones favored TRBV06 (8/27). Main leukemic clonotypes were patient-specific, but about 25% appeared at low frequency elsewhere.

Sequencing was at survey level. The repertoire was sequenced with immunoSEQ multiplex PCR; TCRdb's copy has only in-frame clones and lacks some. The table includes approximately 32,000 clones, around 88% detected once. In the case of this clone: What it recognizes is unknown.

Trimming took 5 bases from V and 4 from J, leaving 14 bases between them. Germline-derived CDR1 and CDR2 are MDHEN and SYDVKM. This CDR3 is built from 14 residues. The chain couples TRBV28 to TRBJ1-2; no firm D call. Sequencing was done on a sample of CD4+ T cells from blood buffy coats. The clonotype originates from a human donor in good health. The chain's CDR3 is CASSVPGMTYGYTF. Written as DNA, the CDR3 is TGTGCCAGCAGTGTACCGGGAATGACCTATGGCTACACCTTC.